A selection of T cell receptor beta chains follows, all from one sample in a study of T-cell memory formation after mild COVID-19. TCRdb re-called the 5' RACE reads with MiXCR, one entry per CDR3 protein. This table has hundreds of thousands of distinct CDR3 sequences, 15% to 20% appearing once. The sequenced sample was PBMCs or a T cell subset sorted from them (not recorded which). These receptors were taken from a man younger than 30 who had mild COVID-19 (a few samples of this study predate the infection). Cell type and time point are not known. Each CDR3 is given with its conserved first and last residue. D genes are given only for firm matches. Clone size appears in some rows only: once, few, many, or a class for an expanded clone.

J gene: TRBJ1-2; clone size: NA; V gene: TRBV12-3/TRBV12-4; D gene: NA; CDR3 DNA: TGTGCCAGCAGTTCCGGGGCTTATTATGGCTACACCTTC; CDR3 protein: CASSSGAYYGYTF
J gene: TRBJ2-7; clone size: few; V gene: TRBV7-9; D gene: TRBD1; CDR3 DNA: TGTGCCAGCAGCTCACCACCCCGGGACAGGGGAATCCACGAGCAGTACTTC; CDR3 protein: CASSSPPRDRGIHEQYF
J gene: TRBJ2-5; clone size: few; V gene: TRBV12-5; D gene: TRBD1; CDR3 DNA: TGTGCTAGTGGTTTGGAGCAGGGGGCTGCGCAAGAGACCCAGTACTTC; CDR3 protein: CASGLEQGAAQETQYF
J gene: TRBJ2-3; clone size: NA; V gene: TRBV7-8; D gene: NA; CDR3 DNA: TGTGCCAGCAGCTTAGACGGCAGCACAGATACGCAGTATTTT; CDR3 protein: CASSLDGSTDTQYF
J gene: TRBJ2-3; clone size: few; V gene: TRBV5-1; D gene: NA; CDR3 DNA: TGCGCCAGCAGCTCCCCCGAATCGGGAGATACGCAGTATTTT; CDR3 protein: CASSSPESGDTQYF
J gene: TRBJ1-1; clone size: NA; V gene: TRBV6-4; D gene: NA; CDR3 DNA: TGTGCCAGCAGAGCTCAGGTTTACACTGAAGCTTTCTTT; CDR3 protein: CASRAQVYTEAFF
J gene: TRBJ1-2; clone size: NA; V gene: TRBV10-3; D gene: NA; CDR3 DNA: TGTGCCATCAGTGAGTCGTTTGCAGGGATGGGCGGCTACACCTTC; CDR3 protein: CAISESFAGMGGYTF
J gene: TRBJ1-2; clone size: NA; V gene: TRBV20-1; D gene: NA; CDR3 DNA: TGCAGTGCTAGAGATGGACAGTTGTCCTATGGCTACACCTTC; CDR3 protein: CSARDGQLSYGYTF
J gene: TRBJ2-3; clone size: few; V gene: TRBV20-1; D gene: NA; CDR3 DNA: TGCAGTGCTAGTCAGGATCCAGATACGCAGTATTTT; CDR3 protein: CSASQDPDTQYF
J gene: TRBJ2-3; clone size: NA; V gene: TRBV7-3; D gene: NA; CDR3 DNA: TGTGCCAGCAGCTTAAACGGGGCCACAGATACGCAGTATTTT; CDR3 protein: CASSLNGATDTQYF
J gene: TRBJ1-5; clone size: NA; V gene: TRBV28; D gene: NA; CDR3 DNA: TGTGCCAGCAGTTCACTAAATCAGCCCCAGCATTTT; CDR3 protein: CASSSLNQPQHF
J gene: TRBJ2-5; clone size: few; V gene: TRBV7-2; D gene: NA; CDR3 DNA: TGTGCCAGCAGCTTACCTACAGGGAAAGAGACCCAGTACTTC; CDR3 protein: CASSLPTGKETQYF